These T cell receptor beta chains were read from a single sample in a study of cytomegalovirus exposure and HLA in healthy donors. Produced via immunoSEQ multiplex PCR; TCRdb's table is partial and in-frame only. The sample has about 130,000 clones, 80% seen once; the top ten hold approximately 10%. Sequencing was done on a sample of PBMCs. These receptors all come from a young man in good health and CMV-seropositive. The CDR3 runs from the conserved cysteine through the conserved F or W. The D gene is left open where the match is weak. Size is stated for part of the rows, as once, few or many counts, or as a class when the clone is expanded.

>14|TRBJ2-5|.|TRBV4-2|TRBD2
CASSLGLAEETQYF
TGTGCCAGCAGCCTGGGACTAGCTGAGGAGACCCAGTACTTC
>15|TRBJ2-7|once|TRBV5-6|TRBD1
CASSLKPTGGYEQYF
TGTGCCAGCAGCCTCAAGCCGACAGGGGGGTACGAGCAGTACTTC
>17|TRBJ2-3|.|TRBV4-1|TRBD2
CASSKVAGGGSTDTQYF
TGCGCCAGCAGCAAAGTCGCGGGGGGCGGAAGCACAGATACGCAGTATTTT
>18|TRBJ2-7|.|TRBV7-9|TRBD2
CASSPRLAGGPPRYEQYF
TGTGCCAGCAGCCCCCGACTAGCGGGGGGCCCCCCTCGATACGAGCAGTACTTC
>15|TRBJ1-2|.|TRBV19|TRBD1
CASSRTGGAGYGYTF
TGTGCCAGTAGCAGAACAGGGGGCGCCGGCTATGGCTACACCTTC
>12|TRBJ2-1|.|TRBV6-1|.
CASSEADNEQFF
TGTGCCAGCAGTGAGGCCGACAATGAGCAGTTCTTC
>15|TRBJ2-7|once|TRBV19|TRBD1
CASSPGQGTSYEQYF
TGTGCCAGTAGTCCGGGACAGGGGACTTCCTACGAGCAGTACTTC
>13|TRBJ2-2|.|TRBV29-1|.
CSVGNRDTGELFF
TGCAGCGTTGGTAACAGGGATACCGGGGAGCTGTTTTTT
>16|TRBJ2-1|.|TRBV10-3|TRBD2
CAISESGGAGQDEQFF
TGTGCCATCAGTGAGTCGGGAGGGGCCGGACAAGATGAGCAGTTCTTC
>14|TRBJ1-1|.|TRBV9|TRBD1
CASSPRTGNTEAFF
TGTGCCAGCAGCCCCCGGACAGGAAACACTGAAGCTTTCTTT
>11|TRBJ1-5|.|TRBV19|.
CASSFSGYQHF
TGTGCCAGTAGTTTTTCAGGGTACCAGCATTTT
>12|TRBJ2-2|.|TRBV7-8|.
CASSLPDRPPFF
TGTGCCAGCAGCTTACCGGACAGACCCCCGTTTTTT
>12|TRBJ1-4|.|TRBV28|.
CASSFFLEKLFF
TGTGCCAGCAGTTTTTTCCTTGAAAAACTGTTTTTT
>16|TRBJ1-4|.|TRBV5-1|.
CASSPEWGGGYEKLFF
TGCGCCAGCAGCCCGGAGTGGGGAGGGGGTTATGAAAAACTGTTTTTT
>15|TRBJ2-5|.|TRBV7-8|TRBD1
CASSLTYRGQETQYF
TGTGCCAGCAGCTTAACATACAGGGGACAAGAGACCCAGTACTTC
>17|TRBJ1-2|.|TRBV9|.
CASSVAFGQRGSYGYTF
TGTGCCAGCAGCGTAGCTTTCGGACAGAGAGGTTCTTATGGCTACACCTTC
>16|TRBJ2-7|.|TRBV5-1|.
CASSPNAGPFSYEQYF
TGCGCCAGCAGTCCTAACGCAGGGCCTTTCTCCTACGAGCAGTACTTC
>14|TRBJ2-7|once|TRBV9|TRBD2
CASSISGDSYEQYF
TGTGCCAGCAGCATTAGCGGGGACTCCTACGAGCAGTACTTC
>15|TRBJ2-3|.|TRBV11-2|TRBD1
CASSFRGLSSDTQYF
TGTGCCAGCAGCTTCAGGGGGCTCAGTTCAGATACGCAGTATTTT
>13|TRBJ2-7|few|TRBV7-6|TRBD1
CASSFTTQGEQYF
TGTGCCAGCAGCTTTACCACACAGGGGGAGCAGTACTTC
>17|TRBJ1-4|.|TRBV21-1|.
CASSNRGEFATNEKLFF
TGTGCCAGCAGCAACCGGGGAGAGTTTGCAACTAATGAAAAACTGTTTTTT
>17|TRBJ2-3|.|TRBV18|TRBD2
CASSPSTSGDSMYTQYF
TGTGCCAGCTCACCATCCACTAGCGGGGACAGCATGTATACGCAGTATTTT
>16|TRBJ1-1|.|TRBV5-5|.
CASSLSLFTGHTEAFF
TGTGCCAGCAGCCTGTCCCTTTTTACAGGGCACACTGAAGCTTTCTTT
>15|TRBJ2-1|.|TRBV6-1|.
CASIPSAGRPNEQFF
TGTGCCAGCATCCCTTCTGCGGGGCGCCCCAATGAGCAGTTCTTC
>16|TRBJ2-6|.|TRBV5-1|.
CASSFGDFTGANVLTF
TGCGCCAGCAGCTTCGGGGATTTTACTGGGGCCAACGTCCTGACTTTC
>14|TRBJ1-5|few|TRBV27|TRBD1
CASSRQGINQPQHF
TGTGCCAGCAGTAGACAGGGGATTAATCAGCCCCAGCATTTT
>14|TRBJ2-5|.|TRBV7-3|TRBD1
CASSTTGGFETQYF
TGTGCCAGCAGCACAACAGGGGGCTTCGAGACCCAGTACTTC
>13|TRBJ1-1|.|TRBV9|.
CASSVRGGTEAFF
TGTGCCAGCAGCGTCCGAGGGGGCACTGAAGCTTTCTTT
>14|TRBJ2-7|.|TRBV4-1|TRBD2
CASSLGLAGDEQYF
TGCGCCAGCAGCCTTGGACTAGCGGGGGACGAGCAGTACTTC
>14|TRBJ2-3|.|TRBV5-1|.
CASRSLGATDTQYF
TGCGCCAGCCGCTCCCTAGGGGCCACAGATACGCAGTATTTT
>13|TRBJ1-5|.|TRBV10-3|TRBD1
CATRDSEDQPQHF
TGTGCCACTAGGGACAGTGAGGATCAGCCCCAGCATTTT
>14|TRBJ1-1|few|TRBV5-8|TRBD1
CASRRQGGYTEAFF
TGTGCCAGCAGGAGACAGGGTGGGTACACTGAAGCTTTCTTT
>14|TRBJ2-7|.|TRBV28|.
CASSLEGRSYEQYF
TGTGCCAGCAGTTTAGAGGGGAGGTCCTACGAGCAGTACTTC
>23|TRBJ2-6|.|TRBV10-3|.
CAISELRAQQARSPLSGANVLTF
TGTGCCATCAGTGAGTTACGGGCCCAACAGGCCCGTTCCCCCCTCTCTGGGGCCAACGTCCTGACTTTC
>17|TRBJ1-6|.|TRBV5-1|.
CASSLSRRGVDNSPLHF
TGCGCCAGCAGCTTGTCGCGACGGGGGGTCGATAATTCACCCCTCCACTTT
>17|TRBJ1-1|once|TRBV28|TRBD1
CASSLISSGGAGTEAFF
TGTGCCAGCAGTTTAATCTCGTCAGGGGGCGCGGGCACTGAAGCTTTCTTT
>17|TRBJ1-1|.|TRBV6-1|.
CASSEAGAGLGNTEAFF
TGTGCCAGCAGTGAAGCGGGGGCAGGGTTAGGGAACACTGAAGCTTTCTTT
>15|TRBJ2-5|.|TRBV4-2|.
CASSQDGRQQETQYF
TGTGCCAGCAGCCAAGATGGCAGACAGCAAGAGACCCAGTACTTC
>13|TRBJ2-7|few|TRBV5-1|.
CASSLGGLYEQYF
TGCGCCAGCAGCTTGGGAGGGCTTTACGAGCAGTACTTC
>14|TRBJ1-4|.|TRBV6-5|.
CASRSGQGGEKLFF
TGTGCCAGCAGGTCGGGCCAGGGTGGTGAAAAACTGTTTTTT
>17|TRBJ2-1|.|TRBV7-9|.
CASSPRVGQGGLNEQFF
TGTGCCAGCAGCCCTCGGGTCGGGCAGGGGGGCTTGAATGAGCAGTTCTTC
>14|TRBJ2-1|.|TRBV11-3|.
CASSHGQPYNEQFF
TGTGCCAGCAGCCACGGACAGCCTTACAATGAGCAGTTCTTC
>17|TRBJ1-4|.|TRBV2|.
CASRVQGQASTNEKLFF
TGTGCCAGCCGAGTTCAGGGACAAGCTTCAACTAATGAAAAACTGTTTTTT
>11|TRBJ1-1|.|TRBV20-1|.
CSAVQGTEAFF
TGCAGTGCTGTACAGGGAACTGAAGCTTTCTTT
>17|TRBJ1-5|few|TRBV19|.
CASSIYAGSFGNQPQHF
TGTGCCAGTAGTATTTATGCAGGGTCATTTGGCAATCAGCCCCAGCATTTT
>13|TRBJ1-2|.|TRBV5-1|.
CASSFGGVEGCTF
TGCGCCAGCAGCTTCGGGGGAGTGGAGGGCTGCACCTTC
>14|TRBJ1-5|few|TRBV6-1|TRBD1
CASIPGQDGQPQHF
TGTGCCAGCATCCCGGGACAGGACGGTCAGCCCCAGCATTTT
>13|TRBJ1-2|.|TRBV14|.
CASSQSSNYGYTF
TGTGCCAGCAGCCAGAGCTCTAACTATGGCTACACCTTC
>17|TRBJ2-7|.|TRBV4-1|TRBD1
CASSQIPPGQGAREQYF
TGCGCCAGCAGCCAAATCCCCCCCGGACAGGGGGCTCGAGAGCAGTACTTC
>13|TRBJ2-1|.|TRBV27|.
CASSLGQYNEQFF
TGTGCCAGCAGTCTAGGACAGTACAATGAGCAGTTCTTC
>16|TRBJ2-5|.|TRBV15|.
CATSRVVGLYQETQYF
TGTGCCACCAGCAGAGTGGTGGGACTGTACCAAGAGACCCAGTACTTC
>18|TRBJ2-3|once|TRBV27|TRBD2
CASSLTGGGGPSTDTQYF
TGTGCCAGCAGTTTAACGGGGGGGGGCGGACCTAGCACAGATACGCAGTATTTT
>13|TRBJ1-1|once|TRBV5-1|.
CASSFEGRTEAFF
TGCGCCAGCAGCTTTGAGGGGAGGACTGAAGCTTTCTTT